This T cell receptor (beta chain) was recorded in a study of shared clonotypes between healthy human individuals. Germline V gene lookup returns CDR1 SGHDT and CDR2 YYEEEE. CDR3 size: 17 residues. With V trimmed by 4 bases and J by 7 bases, 12 bases remained unmatched. For every subset, genomic DNA was evenly distributed across several immunoSEQ plates. Sorted subsets were amplified in replicate PCRs using 200 ng DNA, approximately 30,000 T cell genomes. Data came from immunoSEQ multiplex PCR; TCRdb stores just in-frame clones and leaves some out. Here the sample spans about 1 million clones, about 80% being singletons. Donors, healthy HIV-negative adults, lacked recent acute infections or vaccinations.

Sequencing was carried out using memory CD4+ T cells sorted from blood. Subset of the sample: CD45RA-negative fraction. This sequence originates from a man younger than 35 in good health. The gene calls are TRBV5-6 and TRBJ1-4; 11 bases align to TRBD1. The DNA for the CDR3 is TGTGCCAGCAGCGCCGGGACAGGGGGTTCCGTAGGTGAAAAACTGTTTTTT. Translated, it gives CASSAGTGGSVGEKLFF.